The source of this T cell receptor beta chain is a study of neurological immune-mediated disorders (dated by TCRdb to 2018 to 2020). For the study in its entirety: Among the 34 multiple sclerosis patients, relapsing-remitting MS was present in some 31 and secondary progressive MS was present in 3. Of the roughly 71 subjects in the cohort, some 15 were HAM/TSP patients, about 34 were multiple sclerosis patients, and roughly 20 were healthy controls. Using UMI-based sequencing, the study compared peripheral blood TCR-beta repertoires from patients with HTLV-I-associated myelopathy (HAM/TSP), patients with multiple sclerosis, and healthy controls. The 90 to 110 TCR-beta libraries covered PBMC samples along with longitudinal samples, technical triplicates, and paired sorted CD4+ and CD8+ T-cell subsets.

V was cut back by 0 bases and J by 3 bases, leaving a gap of 9 bases between them. CDR1 and CDR2 were assigned from the germline V gene as SGHRS and YFSETQ. Taken from cysteine to phenylalanine, the CDR3 has 14 residues. Only the CDR3 portion is preserved as DNA: 42 bases, with reading frame beginning at the first base. The paper's findings and limits, for the study overall: In phylogenetic analysis, the repertoires of 18 of 34 MS patients grouped into a cluster of related CDR3 sequences, which suggests a possible signature at the repertoire level. TCR clonal expansion was highest in HAM/TSP patients and lowest in MS patients, with MS patients falling below even healthy controls. No identical CDR3 amino acid sequences were found to be shared among expanded clones across subjects, suggesting that TCR-beta repertoires were private in all groups. No clinical or MRI features were associated with the MS cluster, and the authors said that larger cohorts are needed.

The sample holds many counts of this clonotype. Its cognate antigen has yet to be identified. One base away there is no much larger clone; base qualities are not given. cDNA was synthesized by template-switch 5'RACE using a primer with a 10-nucleotide random unique molecular identifier that tagged each TCR transcript. Every sequencing run yielded over 180 million TCR-beta sequences covering 15-18 subjects. Total RNA was extracted with the RNeasy kit. The KAPA Real-time Library Amplification kit was used to amplify TCR-beta VDJ regions with primers for the TCR constant region and the 5'RACE anchor. Sample indexes and Illumina adaptors were added in a first PCR, and a second PCR then increased library yield. After Ampure bead purification, the TCR product of roughly 650 bp was size-selected on a 2% E-gel SizeSelection system. Library quality was checked on a Bioanalyzer, concentration was measured with Qubit, and libraries were quantified with the Kapa Library Quantification kit before pooling. Libraries were sequenced paired-end 2 x 150 bp on an Illumina HiSeq 2500. To increase sequence diversity, 25-30% phiX was spiked into each library pool. Concerning the study's data processing: Quality-filtered reads were processed with the UMI-based MiGEC pipeline, which removed over 80% of raw TCR sequences during error correction. IMGT germline references were used for alignment of VDJ genes, and clonotypes were defined by a unique CDR3 amino acid sequence together with V-J genes. Clonal expansion, Shannon diversity, and CDR3 relatedness (CalcPairwiseDistances, ClusterSamples) were evaluated with VDJtools, and phylogenetic trees were built with CLCbio workbench. Expanded clones were defined as having at least 8 unique UMIs, based on coefficient-of-variation modelling across technical triplicates. In TCRdb, the public reads were trimmed at Q25 with fastp and aligned with MiXCR, with productive beta chains retained. Records with the same CDR3 protein are collapsed into one entry carrying the most frequent genes and DNA. TCRdb, not the original authors, processed these V and J calls. This sample comprises about 55,000 distinct CDR3 sequences, roughly 3.5% of them detected only once. Of the sample, 1.5% to 2% is held by the ten largest clones.

Libraries from unsorted PBMCs were made from 2 million PBMCs kept in RNAlater at -80 degrees C until RNA extraction. Multiple sclerosis patients were enrolled in a US clinical protocol under which disease progression was evaluated by magnetic resonance imaging. Peripheral blood underwent Ficoll-Hypaque density gradient centrifugation to isolate PBMCs, which were then cryopreserved in liquid nitrogen. Sequences were obtained from PBMCs. The rearrangement joined TRBV5-1 to TRBJ1-1, with no confidently assigned D gene. The sequence derives from a man aged 30 to 45 with multiple sclerosis. In nucleotide form, the sequence is TGCGCCAGCAGCTTGGTGGGCGGTTACACTGAAGCTTTCTTT. Translated, this is CASSLVGGYTEAFF.